These T cell receptor beta chains were read from a single sample in a study of blood T cell repertoires in COVID-19. Assay used: immunoSEQ multiplex PCR; TCRdb lists only in-frame clones, some missing. The table records approximately 83,000 clones, 88% of them present only once. The sample taken for sequencing was peripheral blood. These receptors were taken from a man between 70 and 80 years old with acute or convalescent COVID-19. The CDR3 runs from the conserved cysteine through the conserved F or W. D genes are given only for firm matches. Size is omitted from some rows. Given values are once, few, many or a class for expanded clones.

CDR3 protein | CDR3 DNA | clone size | J gene | V gene | D gene
CASSPYRAPDNSPLHF | TGTGCCAGCAGCCCCTACAGGGCCCCCGATAATTCACCCCTCCACTTT | once | TRBJ1-6 | TRBV27 | NA
CASSEHGRGSYEQYF | TGTGCCAGCAGTGAACACGGCAGGGGCTCCTACGAGCAGTACTTC | NA | TRBJ2-7 | TRBV6-1 | NA
CASSFLGIAGSNSEQFF | TGTGCCAGCAGCTTTTTGGGGATTGCGGGCTCTAATTCAGAGCAGTTCTTC | NA | TRBJ2-1 | TRBV5-6 | NA
CASSPTTPLAGRSNEQFF | TGTGCCAGCAGTCCCACGACCCCACTAGCGGGGAGAAGCAATGAGCAGTTCTTC | NA | TRBJ2-1 | TRBV27 | TRBD2
CASSRDRANGELFF | TGTGCCAGCAGCCGGGACAGGGCTAACGGGGAGCTGTTTTTT | once | TRBJ2-2 | TRBV5-5 | TRBD1
CASSGRAKSGELFF | TGTGCCAGTAGTGGCAGGGCGAAGAGCGGGGAGCTGTTTTTT | NA | TRBJ2-2 | TRBV19 | NA
CATSEGTPYNEQFF | TGTGCCACCAGTGAGGGGACACCTTACAATGAGCAGTTCTTC | NA | TRBJ2-1 | TRBV24-1 | NA
CASSVAGQNNEKLFF | TGTGCCAGCAGCGTAGCCGGACAGAACAATGAAAAACTGTTTTTT | NA | TRBJ1-4 | TRBV9 | NA
CASSYGAPPPSENDGYTF | TGTGCCAGCAGCTATGGGGCTCCACCGCCCTCGGAGAACGATGGCTACACCTTC | once | TRBJ1-2 | TRBV13 | NA
CASSLGTSPRNIQYF | TGTGCCAGCAGTTTAGGGACTAGTCCGAGGAACATTCAGTACTTC | NA | TRBJ2-4 | TRBV27 | TRBD2